Shown below are 29 T cell receptor beta chains from a single sample sequenced in a study of cytomegalovirus exposure and HLA in healthy donors. The PCR had 60 Vbeta and 13 Jbeta primers. This table comes from immunoSEQ multiplex PCR, and its TCRdb copy is limited to in-frame clones, with some not included. The table shows around 300,000 clones, with around two thirds occurring only once. Sequenced: PBMCs. Receptor source: a female donor in good health and CMV-seronegative.

This sequence joins TRBV29-1 and TRBJ2-7, with TRBD1 identical over 9 bases. CDR3 length equals 13 residues. The germline V gene encodes CDR1 SQVTM and CDR2 ANQGSEA. The V segment lost 7 bases and the J segment 5 bases; nucleotides outside the gene matches: 9. Here the CDR3 reads CSAAGTGIHEQYF. The CDR3 DNA follows: TGCAGCGCCGCCGGGACAGGGATCCACGAGCAGTACTTC.

This sequence joins TRBV7-9 and TRBJ1-1; 7 bases map to TRBD1. This CDR3 region has 15 residues. The V segment lost 3 bases and the J segment 5 bases; nucleotides outside the gene matches: 9. Germline-derived CDR1 and CDR2 are SEHNR and FQNEAQ (reference sequence). This chain's CDR3 is CASSFMAQGRTEAFF. CDR3 nucleotide sequence: TGTGCCAGCAGCTTTATGGCACAGGGGAGAACTGAAGCTTTCTTT.

The rearrangement joins TRBV7-9 to TRBJ2-5; perhaps TRBD2 as D (5 bases). The J call is in doubt because the DNA end fits TRBJ2-7 better. CDR1 SEHNR and CDR2 FQNEAQ come from the germline V gene (reference sequence). The CDR3 is made up of 15 amino acids. CDR3 region: CASNPFSGSSYEQYF. CDR3 in DNA: TGTGCCAGCAACCCCTTCTCGGGGAGCTCCTACGAGCAGTACTTC.

The V and J genes are TRBV7-6 and TRBJ1-1; 8 nucleotides line up with TRBD1. V was pared by 4 bases and J by 5 bases, with 12 bases of the junction left unmatched. Germline-derived CDR1 and CDR2 are SGHVS and FNYEAQ. This CDR3 comprises 16 residues. In DNA, the CDR3 is TGTGCCAGCAGCTCCACCTCGGGCAGGGGGCTTACTGAAGCTTTCTTT. Encoded protein: CASSSTSGRGLTEAFF.

The chain joins TRBV19 to TRBJ2-7; TRBD1 agrees at 9 bases. CDR3 size: 15 residues. The J segment lost 2 bases and the V segment lost 5 bases, leaving 7 bases of the junction unmatched. The germline V gene encodes CDR1 LNHDA and CDR2 SQIVND (reference sequence). CDR3 bases: TGTGCCAGTAGTTACGACGGGACAGGGCCCTACGAGCAGTACTTC. It codes for CASSYDGTGPYEQYF.

This rearrangement joins TRBV7-9 to TRBJ1-4; D is unresolved. CDR1 and CDR2 from the germline V gene are SEHNR and FQNEAQ (reference sequence). Trimming cost V 5 bases and J 0 bases, with 13 bases left between them. CDR3 length equals 16 residues. In nucleotides, the CDR3 is TGTGCCAGCAGCCCCCTCCGAGTTGCAACTAATGAAAAACTGTTTTTT. Protein: CASSPLRVATNEKLFF.

The chain uses TRBV5-1 and TRBJ2-7; TRBD1 matches at 10 bases. The CDR3 spans 14 residues. The J segment lost 5 bases and the V segment lost 3 bases, leaving 5 bases of the junction unmatched. Germline V gives CDR1 SGHRS, CDR2 YFSETQ. The CDR3 DNA reads as TGCGCCAGCAGCTCCGGGACAGGGGACCACGAGCAGTACTTC. It is translated as CASSSGTGDHEQYF.

V gene TRBV6-1 combines with J gene TRBJ2-2, with 9 bases matching TRBD1. V trimming: 1 base; J trimming: 6 bases; junction bases outside the gene matches: 9. Germline CDR1 reads MNHNS; CDR2 reads SASEGT. The CDR3 extends over 17 amino acids. CDR3 DNA sequence: TGTGCCAGCAGTGAAGGGAGTGACAGGGGGAAAGCCGGGGAGCTGTTTTTT. The encoded protein is CASSEGSDRGKAGELFF.

The CDR3 bases are TGTGCCAGCAGCTTATTGGGGCGGGAGGATGAGCAGTTCTTC. Translation gives CASSLLGREDEQFF. The V call is TRBV7-3, the J call TRBJ2-1; 8 bases align to TRBD2. Germline CDR1 and CDR2: SGHTA and FQGTGA. The CDR3 extends over 14 amino acids. Losses at the gene ends were 2 bases for V and 8 bases for J; bases not matched to a gene: 5.

Worth noting for this clone: Other DNA variants within this sample encode the same CDR3. CDR3 loop: CASGFRLAGASYEQYF. As DNA, the CDR3 is TGTGCTAGTGGTTTCCGGCTAGCGGGAGCGTCCTACGAGCAGTACTTC. V usage is TRBV12-5 and J usage is TRBJ2-7; TRBD2 agrees at 10 bases. This CDR3 has 16 residues. V shed 3 bases and J 1 base; nucleotides not matched to a gene: 6. The germline gives CDR1 LGHNT, CDR2 FRNRAP.

The chain couples TRBV29-1 to TRBJ1-4; 8 positions agree with TRBD1. Germline V gives CDR1 SQVTM, CDR2 ANQGSEA. CDR3 length: 13 amino acids. The trim removed 5 bases at V and 7 bases at J, leaving 6 bases unmatched. The chain's CDR3 is CSVRQGLGEKLFF. DNA of the CDR3: TGCAGCGTTAGACAGGGGCTCGGTGAAAAACTGTTTTTT.

This rearrangement joins TRBV4-1 to TRBJ2-1; TRBD2 matches at 7 bases. V was pared by 1 base and J by 1 base, with 4 bases of the junction left unmatched. Germline V gene data show CDR1 as MGHRA and CDR2 as YSYEKL. The CDR3 contains 16 residues. CDR3 nucleotides: TGCGCCAGCAGCCAAGGGGGAGCGGGATCCTACAATGAGCAGTTCTTC. Translated, it gives CASSQGGAGSYNEQFF.

The count of this clone is one. The chain employs TRBV5-1 and TRBJ2-7; TRBD2 matches 7 bases. The CDR3 runs 14 residues. Germline lookup yields CDR1 SGHRS and CDR2 YFSETQ. Trimming cost V 6 bases and J 0 bases; bases outside gene matches: 6. The CDR3 protein is CASTQSGGSYEQYF. CDR3 coding DNA: TGCGCCAGCACCCAATCGGGGGGCTCCTACGAGCAGTACTTC.

V and J are TRBV5-6 and TRBJ2-3; 7 bases align to TRBD1. Germline trimming cut 4 bases from V and 2 bases from J; bases unmatched to any gene: 4. CDR1 and CDR2 (germline): SGHDT, YYEEEE. The CDR3 runs to 14 residues. CDR3 DNA: TGTGCCAGCAGCCTCGGGACAGTCACAGATACGCAGTATTTT. Translation: CASSLGTVTDTQYF.

The chain carries TRBV7-9 and TRBJ1-3; D ambiguous. The V and J ends lost 4 bases and 8 bases respectively, with 12 bases between them. The CDR3 length is 13 residues. Germline CDR1 and CDR2: SEHNR and FQNEAQ (reference sequence). The DNA for the CDR3 is TGTGCCAGCAGCTCTACCCGCTCCGACACCATATATTTT. Its translation is CASSSTRSDTIYF.

The chain carries TRBV7-3 and TRBJ2-1; D might be TRBD2 (6 bases). Germline assignment: CDR1 SGHTA and CDR2 FQGTGA. V lost 2 bases and J lost 9, with 14 bases in between. This CDR3 comprises 14 residues. The CDR3 is CASSLGSLGGEQFF. The CDR3 coding sequence is TGTGCCAGCAGCTTAGGTTCCCTGGGGGGTGAGCAGTTCTTC.

J is TRBJ1-5 and V is TRBV18, with D possibly being TRBD1 (5 bases). The germline gives CDR1 KGHSH, CDR2 LQKENI. Trimming took 5 bases from V and 0 from J, leaving 5 bases between them. The CDR3 runs 13 residues. The CDR3: CASSRGSNQPQHF. The DNA for the CDR3 is TGTGCCAGCTCAAGGGGTAGCAATCAGCCCCAGCATTTT.

This clone was observed a few times. The gene calls are TRBV5-1 and TRBJ2-3; TRBD1 matches 9 bases. The CDR3 length is 16 residues. Germline V lookup: CDR1 SGHRS, CDR2 YFSETQ. The V gene end was trimmed by 7 bases and the J gene end by 4 bases; junction bases not matched to a gene: 13. As DNA, the CDR3 is TGCGCCAGCGGGCCCCTCGGACAGGGGAATGCAGATACGCAGTATTTT. Translating gives CASGPLGQGNADTQYF.

CDR3 nucleotide sequence: TGTGCCAGCAGTGGGACGGGAGGCGGGGCAGATACGCAGTATTTT. Encoded protein: CASSGTGGGADTQYF. The chain combines TRBV6-4 with TRBJ2-3; 7 positions match TRBD2. Germline lookup yields CDR1 MRHNA and CDR2 SNTAGT. CDR3 size: 15 residues. Losses at the gene ends were 4 bases for V and 4 bases for J; bases not matched to a gene: 8.

The chain is built from TRBV6-4 and TRBJ2-2, with no clear D. The length of the CDR3 is 14 residues. CDR1 is MRHNA, CDR2 SNTAGT, per germline. Trimming cost V 2 bases and J 5 bases, with 9 bases left between them. For the CDR3, the DNA is TGTGCCAGCAGTGACGTAACCGGGACCGGGGAGCTGTTTTTT. Residues: CASSDVTGTGELFF.

There are a few counts of this clone. CDR3 sequence: CASSLSRGPFVAGGGEQFF. DNA for the CDR3: TGTGCCAGCAGCCTCTCCAGGGGGCCGTTTGTAGCGGGAGGCGGGGAGCAGTTCTTC. V usage is TRBV7-8 and J usage is TRBJ2-1; TRBD2 aligns across 10 bases. The CDR3 length is 19 residues. V gave up 5 bases and J gave up 10 bases; unmatched junction bases: 23. Germline V lookup: CDR1 SGHVS, CDR2 FQNEAQ. Looking up the rest from reference TRBV7-8 and TRBJ2-1 gives the full variable domain: GAGVSQSPRYKVAKRGQDVALRCDPISGHVSLFWYQQALGQGPEFLTYFQNEAQLDKSGLPSDRFFAERPEGSVSTLKIQRTQQEDSAVYLCASSLSRGPFVAGGGEQFFGPGTRLTVL.

CDR3 in amino acids: CASSYLGLAMYF. DNA for the CDR3: TGTGCCAGCAGCTATTTGGGACTAGCGATGTACTTC. V gene TRBV11-3 combines with J gene TRBJ2-5, with 10 bases matching TRBD2. CDR1 SGHNT and CDR2 YENEEA come from the germline V gene. The CDR3 runs to 12 residues. Trimming removed 4 bases from V and 13 bases from J; junction bases left unmatched: 6.

The chain has TRBV5-1 and TRBJ2-5, with TRBD1 matching 7 bases. The V gene end was trimmed by 3 bases and the J gene end by 1 base; junction bases not matched to a gene: 6. This CDR3 comprises 15 residues. CDR1 SGHRS and CDR2 YFSETQ come from the germline V gene. The CDR3 DNA follows: TGCGCCAGCAGCTCTGGACAGGCGATCCAAGAGACCCAGTACTTC. Protein product: CASSSGQAIQETQYF.

The V call is TRBV27, the J call TRBJ2-1, with 9 bases aligning to TRBD1. The CDR3 consists of 16 residues. J gave up 3 bases and V 5 bases, and 8 bases lay outside the gene matches. Germline V gives CDR1 MNHEY, CDR2 SMNVEV (reference sequence). Written as DNA, the CDR3 is TGTGCCAGCAGTAAACGGACAGGGGACGACTACAATGAGCAGTTCTTC. It encodes CASSKRTGDDYNEQFF.

This clone was observed a single time. This chain joins TRBV7-9 and TRBJ2-2, with 7 positions matching TRBD2. CDR1 is SEHNR and CDR2 is FQNEAQ in the germline V gene (reference sequence). The CDR3 is 15 residues long. After removal of 2 bases from V and 4 bases from J, the junction contained 4 bases not matched to a gene. CDR3 bases: TGTGCCAGCAGCTTACAAGCGGGAATCACCGGGGAGCTGTTTTTT. The encoded protein is CASSLQAGITGELFF.

This clone occurred a few times. The V call is TRBV5-1, the J call TRBJ2-2; weak D call: TRBD2 (5 bases). The germline V gene encodes CDR1 SGHRS and CDR2 YFSETQ. V was cut by 4 bases and J by 7 bases, with 17 bases left in between. The CDR3 contains 15 residues. The CDR3 region has the DNA TGCGCCAGCAGCCCTCCCACCGGGGAAATCGGGGAGCTGTTTTTT. It specifies CASSPPTGEIGELFF.

The chain carries TRBV19 and TRBJ2-4, with 9 positions matching TRBD1. Losses at the gene ends were 6 bases for V and 1 base for J; bases not matched to a gene: 4. CDR3 length equals 15 residues. The germline V gene has CDR1 LNHDA and CDR2 SQIVND (reference sequence). The CDR3 region is CASSGTGLAKNIQYF. The CDR3 region has the DNA TGTGCCAGTAGCGGGACAGGGCTTGCCAAAAACATTCAGTACTTC. The full variable domain, rest sourced from reference TRBV19 and TRBJ2-4, is DGGITQSPKYLFRKEGQNVTLSCEQNLNHDAMYWYRQDPGQGLRLIYYSQIVNDFQKGDIAEGYSVSREKKESFPLTVTSAQKNPTAFYLCASSGTGLAKNIQYFGAGTRLSVL.

V is TRBV6-1 and J is TRBJ1-4, with D unclear. The germline V gene has CDR1 MNHNS and CDR2 SASEGT. Trimming stripped 3 bases from V and 3 bases from J, with 11 bases between. This CDR3 is built from 15 residues. The CDR3 sequence is CASSEVQTANEKLFF. For the CDR3, the DNA is TGTGCCAGCAGTGAGGTACAGACCGCTAATGAAAAACTGTTTTTT.

V usage is TRBV19 and J usage is TRBJ2-7, with 8 positions matching TRBD1. The CDR3 spans 14 residues. Losses at the gene ends were 4 bases for V and 7 bases for J; bases not matched to a gene: 9. Germline V gives CDR1 LNHDA, CDR2 SQIVND (reference sequence). The CDR3 protein is CASSTDRGPREQYF. The CDR3 DNA follows: TGTGCCAGTAGTACCGACAGGGGCCCTAGGGAGCAGTACTTC.